This is a list of T cell receptor beta chains from one sample in a study of response to subunit inactivated influenza vaccine. TCRdb re-analysed the RT-PCR reads in MiXCR, keeping a single row per CDR3 protein. Of roughly 790,000 distinct CDR3 sequences listed, over 20% were seen once; the top ten hold roughly 10%. The specimen was PBMCs from blood, collected less than 6 days after vaccination. The source is a man over 45 who received an inactivated influenza vaccine. Both conserved end residues are part of each CDR3. The D gene is left open where the match is weak. For some rows the clone size is stated as once, few or many, or as a class when expanded; others skip it.

J gene: TRBJ2-3
V gene: TRBV4-3
clone size: many
D gene: NA
CDR3 DNA: TGCGCCAGCAGCCAAAACCCCTATTCCAGGGTCCAAGATACGCAGTATTTT
CDR3 protein: CASSQNPYSRVQDTQYF

J gene: TRBJ2-3
V gene: TRBV7-6
clone size: NA
D gene: TRBD2
CDR3 DNA: TGTGCCAGCAGGATTATAGCGGGGGGCCGGGGCACAGATACGCAGTATTTT
CDR3 protein: CASRIIAGGRGTDTQYF

J gene: TRBJ2-5
V gene: TRBV4-1
clone size: NA
D gene: TRBD2
CDR3 DNA: TGCGCCAGCAGCCAATCCTTTGGACTAGCAATGGTGACCCAGTACTTC
CDR3 protein: CASSQSFGLAMVTQYF

J gene: TRBJ1-1
V gene: TRBV15
clone size: few
D gene: NA
CDR3 DNA: TGTGCCACCAGCAGAGGAACCTACACTGAAGCTTTCTTT
CDR3 protein: CATSRGTYTEAFF

J gene: TRBJ2-5
V gene: TRBV5-5
clone size: NA
D gene: TRBD2
CDR3 DNA: TGTGCCAGCAGCTCCCGGTTGCGAGCGGGGATGCAAGAGACCCAGTACTTC
CDR3 protein: CASSSRLRAGMQETQYF

J gene: TRBJ2-5
V gene: TRBV7-2
clone size: NA
D gene: TRBD2
CDR3 DNA: TGTGCCAGCAGTTCCGATACTAGCGGGGGGAGGACCCAGTACTTC
CDR3 protein: CASSSDTSGGRTQYF

J gene: TRBJ2-1
V gene: TRBV6-5
clone size: few
D gene: NA
CDR3 DNA: TGTGCCAGCAGTTCCGGGACACATTACAATGAGCAGTTCTTC
CDR3 protein: CASSSGTHYNEQFF

J gene: TRBJ2-5
V gene: TRBV7-2
clone size: few
D gene: NA
CDR3 DNA: TGTGCCAGCAGCAACGGACCGGGACTCTCCCAAGAGACCCAGTACTTC
CDR3 protein: CASSNGPGLSQETQYF

J gene: TRBJ2-7
V gene: TRBV28
clone size: NA
D gene: TRBD2
CDR3 DNA: TGTGCCAGCAGCTCCGGGGGGGCAGGTTCCTACGAGCAGTACTTC
CDR3 protein: CASSSGGAGSYEQYF

J gene: TRBJ1-4
V gene: TRBV2
clone size: NA
D gene: NA
CDR3 DNA: TGTGCCAGCAGGGGAGAGGTGGAAAAACTGTTTTTT
CDR3 protein: CASRGEVEKLFF

J gene: TRBJ2-3
V gene: TRBV29-1
clone size: few
D gene: NA
CDR3 DNA: TGCAGCGTTGTCGGGGGCGGCGATACGCAGTATTTT
CDR3 protein: CSVVGGGDTQYF

J gene: TRBJ1-4
V gene: TRBV7-9
clone size: NA
D gene: TRBD1
CDR3 DNA: TGTGCCAGCAGTTCGATGGACAGGATTAATGAAAAACTGTTTTTT
CDR3 protein: CASSSMDRINEKLFF

J gene: TRBJ2-3
V gene: TRBV7-2
clone size: NA
D gene: TRBD1
CDR3 DNA: TGTGCCAGCAGCTTAGGGGGACAGGCTGGAGATACGCAGTATTTT
CDR3 protein: CASSLGGQAGDTQYF

J gene: TRBJ2-7
V gene: TRBV28
clone size: NA
D gene: TRBD1
CDR3 DNA: TGTGCCACTGGACAGGGGATGTCCTACGAGCAGTACTTC
CDR3 protein: CATGQGMSYEQYF

J gene: TRBJ2-3
V gene: TRBV2
clone size: NA
D gene: NA
CDR3 DNA: TGTGCCAGCAACGAACGGCCTATCACAGATACGCAGTATTTT
CDR3 protein: CASNERPITDTQYF

J gene: TRBJ2-5
V gene: TRBV20-1
clone size: many
D gene: NA
CDR3 DNA: TGCAGTGCTAGAGCAGGGGTGTACCAAGAGACCCAGTACTTC
CDR3 protein: CSARAGVYQETQYF

J gene: TRBJ2-5
V gene: TRBV20-1
clone size: once
D gene: NA
CDR3 DNA: TGCAGTGCTTCGTGGACAGAACAGACCCAGTACTTC
CDR3 protein: CSASWTEQTQYF

J gene: TRBJ1-1
V gene: TRBV6-2/TRBV6-3
clone size: few
D gene: NA
CDR3 DNA: TGTGCCAGCACGGCGGGGTTCACTGAAGCTTTCTTT
CDR3 protein: CASTAGFTEAFF

J gene: TRBJ1-4
V gene: TRBV7-9
clone size: NA
D gene: NA
CDR3 DNA: TGTGCCAGCAGCTTGGGACAAGCTAATGAAAAACTGTTTTTT
CDR3 protein: CASSLGQANEKLFF

J gene: TRBJ1-5
V gene: TRBV5-1
clone size: NA
D gene: NA
CDR3 DNA: TGCGCCAGCAGCCCGACGGACAGTCTCAATCAGCCCCAGCATTTT
CDR3 protein: CASSPTDSLNQPQHF

J gene: TRBJ2-5
V gene: TRBV20-1
clone size: few
D gene: NA
CDR3 DNA: TGCAGTGCTAGAGAGGTCGGGAAAGAGGAGACCCAGTACTTC
CDR3 protein: CSAREVGKEETQYF

J gene: TRBJ1-1
V gene: TRBV12-3/TRBV12-4
clone size: few
D gene: NA
CDR3 DNA: TGTGCCAGCAGTTTAGCGACTCTGGTGGAGGGGCCTGAAGCTTTCTTT
CDR3 protein: CASSLATLVEGPEAFF

J gene: TRBJ2-6
V gene: TRBV4-1
clone size: few
D gene: TRBD1
CDR3 DNA: TGCGCCAGCAGCCAAGCAACAGGGGGAGCCAACGTCCTGACTTTC
CDR3 protein: CASSQATGGANVLTF

J gene: TRBJ2-5
V gene: TRBV18
clone size: NA
D gene: NA
CDR3 DNA: TGTGCCAGCTCACCACCGAGTGTGCGCGAGACCCAGTACTTC
CDR3 protein: CASSPPSVRETQYF

J gene: TRBJ2-1
V gene: TRBV29-1
clone size: few
D gene: TRBD2
CDR3 DNA: TGCAGCGTCCCCGGACCAGAGGGACTAGCGGGAGCATGGTACGAGCAGTTCTTC
CDR3 protein: CSVPGPEGLAGAWYEQFF

J gene: TRBJ2-3
V gene: TRBV5-6
clone size: few
D gene: NA
CDR3 DNA: TGTGCCAGCAGCTTGGCCAGCGGATTCACAGATACGCAGTATTTT
CDR3 protein: CASSLASGFTDTQYF

J gene: TRBJ2-1
V gene: TRBV7-8
clone size: once
D gene: NA
CDR3 DNA: TGTGCCAGCAGGTTAGCGGATAGCTCCTACAATGAGCAGTTCTTC
CDR3 protein: CASRLADSSYNEQFF

J gene: TRBJ2-2
V gene: TRBV12-3/TRBV12-4
clone size: few
D gene: NA
CDR3 DNA: TGTGCCAGCAGTTTAGCGAACCCACTAGTTACCGGGGAGCTGTTTTTT
CDR3 protein: CASSLANPLVTGELFF

J gene: TRBJ2-7
V gene: TRBV3-1
clone size: NA
D gene: TRBD2
CDR3 DNA: TGTGCCAGCAGCACCCAGTACGGACTAGCGGGAGGGTACGAGCAGTACTTC
CDR3 protein: CASSTQYGLAGGYEQYF

J gene: TRBJ1-2
V gene: TRBV4-2
clone size: few
D gene: TRBD1
CDR3 DNA: TGTGCCAGCAGCCCTACGGACAGGTTAGGAACTGGCTACACCTTC
CDR3 protein: CASSPTDRLGTGYTF

J gene: TRBJ2-7
V gene: TRBV6-2/TRBV6-3
clone size: NA
D gene: NA
CDR3 DNA: TGTGCCAGCAGTTTGATTGGGTTCTACGAGCAGTACTTC
CDR3 protein: CASSLIGFYEQYF

J gene: TRBJ2-1
V gene: TRBV10-1
clone size: few
D gene: TRBD1
CDR3 DNA: TGCGCCAGCAGCCTGACAGGGAAGCAGTTCTTC
CDR3 protein: CASSLTGKQFF

J gene: TRBJ2-1
V gene: TRBV4-3
clone size: NA
D gene: TRBD2
CDR3 DNA: TGCGCCAGCAGCCAAGATTGGGGTACTAGCGGGAGGAGGAATGAGCAGTTCTTC
CDR3 protein: CASSQDWGTSGRRNEQFF

J gene: TRBJ2-1
V gene: TRBV12-3/TRBV12-4
clone size: many
D gene: NA
CDR3 DNA: TGTGCCAGCAGTTTCAGAGGACCAGTGGGGGCGGGTGAGCAGTTCTTC
CDR3 protein: CASSFRGPVGAGEQFF

J gene: TRBJ2-5
V gene: TRBV28
clone size: few
D gene: NA
CDR3 DNA: TGTGCCAGCAGGTCGTACCAAGAGACCCAGTACTTC
CDR3 protein: CASRSYQETQYF

J gene: TRBJ2-3
V gene: TRBV4-3
clone size: few
D gene: NA
CDR3 DNA: TGCGCCAGCAGCCCGAGAGTGAAAGATACGCAGTATTTT
CDR3 protein: CASSPRVKDTQYF

J gene: TRBJ2-3
V gene: TRBV20-1
clone size: few
D gene: NA
CDR3 DNA: TGCAGTGCCCTGGGGGCGGGGGCCCACACAGATACGCAGTATTTT
CDR3 protein: CSALGAGAHTDTQYF

J gene: TRBJ2-2
V gene: TRBV11-2
clone size: NA
D gene: TRBD2
CDR3 DNA: TGTGCCAGCATGAGCGGGGGGGCCGGGGAGCTGTTTTTT
CDR3 protein: CASMSGGAGELFF

J gene: TRBJ2-2
V gene: TRBV13
clone size: few
D gene: NA
CDR3 DNA: TGTGCCAGCAGCTTTTCGGGGTGGGACACCGGGGAGCTGTTTTTT
CDR3 protein: CASSFSGWDTGELFF

J gene: TRBJ2-1
V gene: TRBV28
clone size: NA
D gene: TRBD1
CDR3 DNA: TGTGCCAGCAGTTTATCTCAGGGGGCCGCCAATGAGCAGTTCTTC
CDR3 protein: CASSLSQGAANEQFF

J gene: TRBJ2-7
V gene: TRBV20-1
clone size: NA
D gene: TRBD1
CDR3 DNA: TGCAGTGCTAGCACAGGGGTCGAGCAGTACTTC
CDR3 protein: CSASTGVEQYF

J gene: TRBJ2-5
V gene: TRBV7-2
clone size: few
D gene: TRBD2
CDR3 DNA: TGTGCCAGCAGCTCCCTCTGGACTAGCGGGATACAAGAGACCCAGTACTTC
CDR3 protein: CASSSLWTSGIQETQYF

J gene: TRBJ2-1
V gene: TRBV28
clone size: NA
D gene: TRBD2
CDR3 DNA: TGTGCCAGCAGTTCCCCACTAGCGAGTGAGCAGTTCTTC
CDR3 protein: CASSSPLASEQFF

J gene: TRBJ2-7
V gene: TRBV6-1
clone size: many
D gene: NA
CDR3 DNA: TGTGCCAGCAGTCCCGACATCTCCTACGAGCAGTACTTC
CDR3 protein: CASSPDISYEQYF

J gene: TRBJ1-5
V gene: TRBV25-1
clone size: few
D gene: TRBD1
CDR3 DNA: TGTGCCAGCAGTGGGACAGGGGGCCCGGGGCAGCCCCAGCATTTT
CDR3 protein: CASSGTGGPGQPQHF

J gene: TRBJ2-3
V gene: TRBV7-2
clone size: once
D gene: TRBD1
CDR3 DNA: TGTGCCAGCAGCCCCCAGGGACAGGGTATGACAGATACGCAGTATTTT
CDR3 protein: CASSPQGQGMTDTQYF

J gene: TRBJ2-1
V gene: TRBV4-3
clone size: NA
D gene: NA
CDR3 DNA: TGCGCCAGCAGCCACCAGGGGGGGAATGAGCAGTTCTTC
CDR3 protein: CASSHQGGNEQFF

J gene: TRBJ1-1
V gene: TRBV6-2/TRBV6-3
clone size: NA
D gene: TRBD1
CDR3 DNA: TGTGCCAGCAGGCGGACAGGGTTGCTGGCTGAAGCTTTCTTT
CDR3 protein: CASRRTGLLAEAFF

J gene: TRBJ2-6
V gene: TRBV5-1
clone size: NA
D gene: NA
CDR3 DNA: TGCGCCAGCAGCAAAACAGGGTACGGGGCCAACGTCCTGACTTTC
CDR3 protein: CASSKTGYGANVLTF

J gene: TRBJ2-1
V gene: TRBV24-1
clone size: NA
D gene: NA
CDR3 DNA: TGTGCCACCATGGACAGTTACAATGAGCAGTTCTTC
CDR3 protein: CATMDSYNEQFF

J gene: TRBJ2-1
V gene: TRBV7-9
clone size: once
D gene: TRBD2
CDR3 DNA: TGTGCCAGCAGCCCACCCCCGGGACTAGGGAATGAGCAGTTCTTC
CDR3 protein: CASSPPPGLGNEQFF

J gene: TRBJ1-5
V gene: TRBV20-1
clone size: NA
D gene: NA
CDR3 DNA: TGCAGTGCTACAGGGGCAGCGGGGCAGCCCCAGCATTTT
CDR3 protein: CSATGAAGQPQHF

J gene: TRBJ1-5
V gene: TRBV6-5
clone size: many
D gene: TRBD1
CDR3 DNA: TGTGCCAGCAGTTACTCGCGACAGGGGGTAGGGCCCCAGCATTTT
CDR3 protein: CASSYSRQGVGPQHF